This is a list of T cell receptor beta chains from one sample in a study of T cells in Graves' hyperthyroidism and ophthalmopathy. TCRdb fed the multiplex PCR reads into MiXCR, producing one record per CDR3 protein. The sample lists fewer than 750,000 distinct CDR3 sequences; 35% to 55% were seen once. Sequences were obtained from peripheral blood or thyroid tissue (not recorded which). The receptors were sampled from a woman aged 18-35 years with Graves' hyperthyroidism. The CDR3 runs from the conserved cysteine through the conserved F or W. A D gene is named only where the DNA matches it firmly.

cdr3_aa: CASRLKNNQPQHF; d_call: .; j_call: TRBJ1-5; v_call: TRBV2
cdr3_aa: CASSLGSYSYEQYF; d_call: .; j_call: TRBJ2-7; v_call: TRBV13
cdr3_aa: CASSPQGGSTEAFF; d_call: TRBD1; j_call: TRBJ1-1; v_call: TRBV12-3/TRBV12-4
cdr3_aa: CASNGLASNEQFF; d_call: TRBD2; j_call: .; v_call: TRBV7-6
cdr3_aa: CASGLVLDRGMTGGYTF; d_call: TRBD1; j_call: TRBJ1-2; v_call: TRBV12-5
cdr3_aa: CSATSRDGPALGTQYF; d_call: .; j_call: TRBJ2-5; v_call: TRBV20-1
cdr3_aa: CASSLRHF; d_call: .; j_call: TRBJ1-5; v_call: TRBV14
cdr3_aa: CASSLAGDMNTEAFF; d_call: .; j_call: TRBJ1-1; v_call: TRBV5-6
cdr3_aa: CASSRPTLGGEQFF; d_call: .; j_call: .; v_call: TRBV27
cdr3_aa: CASSLGASYGYTF; d_call: .; j_call: TRBJ1-2; v_call: TRBV5-8
cdr3_aa: CASSLIGAEQYF; d_call: .; j_call: TRBJ2-7; v_call: TRBV27
cdr3_aa: CASSLALRTGETQYF; d_call: .; j_call: TRBJ2-5; v_call: TRBV7-9
cdr3_aa: CAISEFRGELFF; d_call: .; j_call: TRBJ1-4; v_call: TRBV10-3
cdr3_aa: CSVEEVEGGQETQYF; d_call: .; j_call: TRBJ2-5; v_call: TRBV29-1
cdr3_aa: CASSQSNRGPTNYGYTF; d_call: TRBD1; j_call: TRBJ1-2; v_call: TRBV14
cdr3_aa: CASSDGTSGSNEQYF; d_call: TRBD2; j_call: TRBJ2-7; v_call: TRBV6-4
cdr3_aa: CASLQGSSYEQYF; d_call: TRBD1; j_call: TRBJ2-7; v_call: TRBV28
cdr3_aa: CASSPAGTSGIKEQFF; d_call: TRBD2; j_call: TRBJ2-1; v_call: TRBV6-1
cdr3_aa: CSILTGDPETQYF; d_call: TRBD1; j_call: TRBJ2-5; v_call: TRBV29-1
cdr3_aa: CASSGPGQGANEQYF; d_call: TRBD1; j_call: TRBJ2-7; v_call: TRBV5-1
cdr3_aa: CSARLTSGGYEQYF; d_call: TRBD2; j_call: TRBJ2-7; v_call: TRBV20-1
cdr3_aa: CASSEGGPFDTDTQYF; d_call: .; j_call: TRBJ2-3; v_call: TRBV25-1
cdr3_aa: CASSTPAGPYNEQFF; d_call: .; j_call: TRBJ2-1; v_call: TRBV5-1
cdr3_aa: CSVEDRAPSGANVLTF; d_call: .; j_call: TRBJ2-6; v_call: TRBV29-1
cdr3_aa: CASSLATSGRGRNEQFF; d_call: TRBD2; j_call: .; v_call: TRBV7-6
cdr3_aa: CSVVTGRDYEQYF; d_call: TRBD1; j_call: TRBJ2-7; v_call: TRBV29-1
cdr3_aa: CASSLGTGPTGYTF; d_call: TRBD1; j_call: TRBJ1-2; v_call: TRBV7-6
cdr3_aa: CASSFILDGTEAFF; d_call: .; j_call: TRBJ1-1; v_call: TRBV7-2